A selection of T cell receptor beta chains follows, all from one sample in a study of T cell responses to AZD1222 COVID-19 vaccine. Profiled with immunoSEQ multiplex PCR; TCRdb holds only in-frame clones, not every one. The sample consists of more than 80,000 clones, roughly 90% of them appearing once. The sequenced sample was peripheral blood, obtained on day 0 of AZD1222 vaccination. The receptors were sampled from an adult in good health. Both conserved end residues are part of each CDR3. D genes are given only for firm matches. Expanded clones get a size class; other rows say once, few or many, or leave the size out.

>TRBJ1-1|once|TRBD1|TRBV12-3/TRBV12-4
CASSYQGGGAFF
TGTGCCAGCAGCTACCAGGGGGGAGGAGCTTTCTTT
>TRBJ1-2|.|.|TRBV7-2
CASSFDGRVGYGYTF
TGTGCCAGCAGCTTTGACGGACGGGTAGGGTATGGCTACACCTTC
>TRBJ1-6|.|TRBD1|TRBV13
CASSLGTGVNPPLHF
TGTGCCAGCAGCTTAGGGACAGGGGTAAATCCACCCCTCCACTTT
>TRBJ1-1|.|.|TRBV18
CASSPQGMGTEAFF
TGTGCCAGCTCACCACAGGGGATGGGGACTGAAGCTTTCTTT
>TRBJ1-3|.|.|TRBV2
CASSRGIVAGNTIYF
TGTGCCAGCAGCAGGGGAATAGTTGCGGGAAACACCATATATTTT
>TRBJ1-1|.|.|TRBV20-1
CSASPWGEAFF
TGCAGTGCTAGCCCCTGGGGCGAGGCTTTCTTT
>TRBJ2-1|.|TRBD2|TRBV30
CAWSWTSGSYNEQFF
TGTGCCTGGAGTTGGACTAGCGGGAGTTACAATGAGCAGTTCTTC
>TRBJ2-5|.|.|TRBV7-3
CASSEGGKETQYF
TGTGCCAGCAGCGAGGGGGGAAAAGAGACCCAGTACTTC
>TRBJ1-2|.|.|TRBV5-1
CASSRGGTNYGYTF
TGCGCCAGCAGCAGAGGAGGCACGAACTATGGCTACACCTTC
>TRBJ1-3|once|.|TRBV12-3/TRBV12-4
CASSPLRNTIYF
TGTGCCAGCAGTCCCCTGAGAAACACCATATATTTT
>TRBJ2-1|.|TRBD1|TRBV6-5
CASRIRDRYNEQFF
TGTGCCAGCAGAATCCGGGACAGATACAATGAGCAGTTCTTC
>TRBJ1-3|.|TRBD1|TRBV15
CATSRGQDGNTIYF
TGTGCCACCAGCAGGGGACAGGACGGGAACACCATATATTTT
>TRBJ1-4|.|.|TRBV5-5
CASSYLPSFRSDEKLFF
TGTGCCAGCAGCTACTTACCGTCTTTCAGGAGTGATGAAAAACTGTTTTTT
>TRBJ2-2|.|.|TRBV7-2
CASSLTGELFF
TGTGCCAGCAGCTTAACCGGGGAGCTGTTTTTT
>TRBJ1-2|once|TRBD1|TRBV27
CASSSGTGGRGYTF
TGTGCCAGCAGTTCGGGGACAGGGGGCAGGGGCTACACCTTC
>TRBJ1-1|once|.|TRBV6-2/TRBV6-3
CASSANTEAFF
TGTGCCAGCAGCGCGAACACTGAAGCTTTCTTT
>TRBJ1-2|.|.|TRBV10-3
CAISETSGDRYGYTF
TGTGCCATCAGTGAAACCTCAGGGGACCGCTATGGCTACACCTTC
>TRBJ2-2|.|.|TRBV24-1
CATSPSAGVGELFF
TGTGCCACCAGTCCCTCCGCAGGGGTCGGGGAGCTGTTTTTT
>TRBJ2-7|.|.|TRBV15
CAAGGSEGEQYF
TGTGCCGCGGGTGGCTCCGAGGGAGAGCAGTACTTC
>TRBJ2-7|.|.|TRBV5-6
CASSRPDSTYEQYF
TGTGCCAGCAGCCGGCCCGACTCCACCTACGAGCAGTACTTC
>TRBJ1-5|.|TRBD1|TRBV28
CASSLPDRGGQPQHF
TGTGCCAGCAGTTTACCCGACAGGGGAGGCCAGCCCCAGCATTTT
>TRBJ2-2|.|TRBD1|TRBV24-1
CATSDSGQGDTGELFF
TGTGCCACCAGTGATTCGGGACAGGGCGACACCGGGGAGCTGTTTTTT